The T cell receptor beta chain described here comes from a study of T cell clonotyping in hematopoietic cell transplantation. General study points: Broader posttransplant TCR repertoire diversity was predicted by graft donor and pretransplant recipient Inverse Simpson Index values. Few recipient clonotypes overlapped donors; over 97% were de novo at given depth.

Sequencing was performed with immunoSEQ multiplex PCR; in TCRdb, only in-frame clones are kept and a portion is missing. The sample carries under 9,000 clones, 70% to 90% recorded once. This CDR3 region has 14 residues. Germline CDR1 is MDHEN and CDR2 is SYDVKM. V dropped 11 bases and J dropped 5; count of bases not matched to a gene: 14. This clone is a singleton in its sample. Its antigen is still unknown. V gene TRBV28 combines with J gene TRBJ1-2; 7 positions agree with TRBD1. The TCR originated in a male patient in his sixties who had an allogeneic stem cell transplant from a related donor, so the T cells may come from the graft donor. Some clones in this sample may be carry-over from other donors' samples. This material consisted of peripheral blood mononuclear cells, taken at the time of graft-versus-host disease after allogeneic stem cell transplant. Here the CDR3 reads CAHGLSGTAYGYTF. CDR3 coding DNA: TGTGCCCACGGGCTATCCGGGACAGCTTATGGCTACACCTTC.